This T cell receptor (beta chain) emerged from a study of T cells after yellow fever vaccination. Study at large: Each low-cell-number fraction was prepared by means of SMART-Seq v4 Ultra Low Input. Points from the study as a whole: Reappearance after the booster was seen for most primary-vaccination clones, at 95% to 96% CD4 and roughly 90% CD8. Repertoires obtained by FACS sorting could include abundant clonotypes that entered as contaminants from the bulk population.

It was through 5'RACE template switching that TCR cDNA was made, with a universal primer site and UMIs added. TCRdb reprocessed the 5' RACE reads via MiXCR and lists one record per CDR3 protein. This sample has roughly 300,000 distinct CDR3 sequences, with around 7.3% found just once. This clonotype has a handful of counts. The antigen remains undetermined. Germline CDR1 reads SQVTM; CDR2 reads ANQGSEA. This CDR3 has 14 amino acids. Trimming took 7 bases from V and 2 from J, leaving 14 bases between them. The sample in question was PBMCs, obtained 35 to 50 days after the first yellow fever vaccination. V usage is TRBV29-1 and J usage is TRBJ2-2; possible D gene TRBD2, 6 bases. This receptor was identified in a man aged 18 to 30 who received the YFV17D yellow fever vaccine. DNA of the CDR3: TGCAGCGGCGGGGCAATGGCTAACACCGGGGAGCTGTTTTTT. This codes for CSGGAMANTGELFF.